This entry lists 15 T cell receptor beta chains sequenced from one sample in a study of T cells in Graves' hyperthyroidism and ophthalmopathy. RNA transcripts provided the source from which TCR beta CDR3 regions were amplified. Researchers ran a first-round RT-PCR on the TCR CDR3 using the HTBI primer set. TCRdb redid the calling of the multiplex PCR reads with MiXCR, one entry per CDR3 protein. The sample lists approximately 870,000 distinct CDR3 sequences; 35% to 45% were seen once. Sequencing input: blood. These receptor sequences come from a man aged 18-30 years with Graves' hyperthyroidism.

Points on this clonotype: One end of the junction fails to match germline, which may point to a read error. The V and J genes are TRBV15 and TRBJ1-1; TRBD1 matches 8 bases. Germline V lookup: CDR1 LNHNV, CDR2 YYDKDF (reference sequence). The CDR3 extends over 15 amino acids. The DNA of the CDR3 is TGTGCCAGCAGCCAAGGGAGGACAGGGTGGGCTGAAGCTTTCTTT. Amino acids: CASSQGRTGWAEAFF.

This clonotype was observed a handful of times. The chain couples TRBV9 to TRBJ2-7; 16 bases align to TRBD2. Germline assignment: CDR1 SGDLS and CDR2 YYNGEE. V trimming: 4 bases; J trimming: 5 bases; junction bases outside the gene matches: 9. CDR3 length: 17 amino acids. The CDR3 is CASSPSGLAGGPNEQYF. In DNA form, the CDR3 reads TGTGCCAGCAGCCCCTCGGGACTAGCGGGAGGGCCTAACGAGCAGTACTTC.

This clonotype has more than one count but fewer than ten. J is TRBJ1-5 and V is TRBV4-1; 9 nucleotides line up with TRBD1. CDR1 MGHRA and CDR2 YSYEKL come from the germline V gene. The CDR3 consists of 17 residues. With V trimmed by 2 bases and J by 6 bases, 11 bases remained unmatched. For the CDR3, the DNA is TGCGCCAGCAGCCAATGGGAACAGGGGGCGAGGATTCAGCCCCAGCATTTT. It encodes CASSQWEQGARIQPQHF.

This clonotype came up a few times. This chain uses TRBV9 with TRBJ2-2; no reliable D call. This CDR3 contains 15 residues. The V and J ends lost 4 bases and 5 bases respectively, with 15 bases between them. Germline V gene data show CDR1 as SGDLS and CDR2 as YYNGEE. In nucleotides, the CDR3 is TGTGCCAGCAGCCCTTACGACCCGGAGACCGGGGAGCTGTTTTTT. Translation: CASSPYDPETGELFF.

This clonotype was seen a few times. V is TRBV2 and J is TRBJ1-1; possibly TRBD1 for D (5 bases). From germline, CDR1 is SNHLY and CDR2 FYNNEI. V was shortened by 1 base and J by 5 bases, with 11 bases between the two germline ends. The CDR3 consists of 14 residues. The CDR3, as DNA: TGTGCCAGCAGTGAAGAAGGGGTATGGACTGAAGCTTTCTTT. Translated: CASSEEGVWTEAFF.

This chain joins TRBV24-1 and TRBJ1-1; no definite D call. This CDR3 is built from 13 residues. Germline V gene data show CDR1 as KGHDR and CDR2 as SFDVKD. Trimming removed 5 bases from V and 1 base from J, with 7 bases in between. For the CDR3, the DNA is TGTGCCACCAGTGCCAGCAGGAACACTGAAGCTTTCTTT. Translation: CATSASRNTEAFF.

Note on this clonotype: Compared with germline, one end of the junction differs, possibly owing to a read error. The J gene is TRBJ1-4, the V gene TRBV2; unclear D gene. The CDR3 has 16 amino acids. Germline V gene lookup returns CDR1 SNHLY and CDR2 FYNNEI. CDR3 bases: TGTGCCAACAGTGGCGGTGTATCGGGCTTTAATGAAAAACTGTTTTTT. Its protein product is CANSGGVSGFNEKLFF.

This clonotype was observed a few times. The CDR3 protein is CASSLDGRNTIYF. DNA for the CDR3: TGTGCCAGCAGCTTAGATGGGAGAAACACCATATATTTT. The chain links TRBV11-2 to TRBJ1-3, with D hard to call. The CDR3 contains 13 residues. Trimming removed 0 bases at V and 5 bases at J, with 5 bases between. From germline, CDR1 is SGHAT and CDR2 FQNNGV. Full variable domain (missing parts from reference TRBV11-2 and TRBJ1-3): EAGVAQSPRYKIIEKRQSVAFWCNPISGHATLYWYQQILGQGPKLLIQFQNNGVVDDSQLPKDRFSAERLKGVDSTLKIQPAKLEDSAVYLCASSLDGRNTIYFGEGSWLTVV.

This clonotype was seen ten or more times. The V gene is TRBV2, the J gene TRBJ1-1; unclear D gene. This CDR3 region has 12 residues. The V and J ends lost 9 bases and 0 bases respectively, with 8 bases between them. From germline, CDR1 is SNHLY and CDR2 FYNNEI. The CDR3 DNA is TGTGCCAGTACTAGGTTGAACACTGAAGCTTTCTTT. Its protein is CASTRLNTEAFF.

This clonotype was detected many times. This chain links TRBV7-2 with TRBJ1-5; 9 nucleotides agree with TRBD1. The CDR3 contains 14 residues. In germline, CDR1 is SGHTA, CDR2 FQGNSA. The ends lost 4 bases at V and 7 bases at J; junction bases unmatched: 5. CDR3 sequence (DNA): TGTGCCAGCAGCTCACAGGGGGCAGGGCAGCCCCAGCATTTT. Amino acid sequence: CASSSQGAGQPQHF.

About this clonotype itself: This may stem from a read error, because a much larger clone lies one nucleotide away. V gene TRBV10-3 combines with J gene TRBJ2-5; possibly TRBD1 for D (8 bases). CDR3 length equals 15 residues. Germline lookup yields CDR1 ENHRY and CDR2 SYGVKD. CDR3 nucleotide sequence: TGTGCCAGCAGTCCCTCGGACAGGGCGGGAGAGGCCCAGTACTTC. It yields the protein CASSPSDRAGEAQYF.

The chain is built from TRBV7-6 and TRBJ1-6; no firm D call. Trimming took off 1 base at V and 3 bases at J, with 7 bases between the two ends. Germline CDR1 SGHVS, CDR2 FNYEAQ. The CDR3 is 15 residues long. The CDR3 DNA is TGTGCCAGCAGCTTAGATCCGGGCTATAATTCACCCCTCCACTTT. This gives the protein CASSLDPGYNSPLHF.

The table lists this clonotype with a few counts. This chain joins TRBV9 and TRBJ2-2; a weak D match, TRBD2 (5 bases). The CDR3 totals 16 residues. The ends were cut back, 3 bases at V and 1 base at J, with 13 bases in the middle. Germline values: CDR1 SGDLS, CDR2 YYNGEE. The CDR3 is CASSAGGTVNTGELFF. The CDR3 bases are TGTGCCAGCAGCGCCGGAGGAACCGTGAACACCGGGGAGCTGTTTTTT.

To note about this clonotype: A much larger clone is a single base away; this may be a read error. This sequence joins TRBV25-1 and TRBJ2-7; D remains unclear. The CDR3 is 12 amino acids. Germline loops: CDR1 MGHDK, CDR2 SYGVNS. DNA for the CDR3: TGTGCCAGCAGTGAAGTGGATTACGGGCAGTACTTC. It specifies CASSEVDYGQYF.

With respect to this clonotype: A much larger clone sits a single nucleotide away, making a read error possible. The V call is TRBV7-2, the J call TRBJ1-1; unclear D gene. There are 13 residues in the CDR3. Germline V CDR1 and CDR2: SGHTA, FQGNSA. With 4 bases removed from V and 2 bases from J, the gap between germline ends came to 8 bases. This CDR3 reads CASSWSINTEAFF. In DNA form, the CDR3 reads TGTGCCAGCAGCTGGAGCATCAACACTGAAGCTTTCTTT.